This T cell receptor beta chain emerged from a study of cytomegalovirus exposure and HLA in healthy donors. General study points: Many donors carried some public TCRs, although rarity characterized most TCR sequences. The study flagged some 180 TCR beta chains as cytomegalovirus-associated.

This clone was picked up many times. What it binds is unknown. The CDR3 extends over 16 amino acids. Germline CDR1 reads SGHTA; CDR2 reads FQGTGA. V dropped 1 base and J dropped 0; count of bases not matched to a gene: 3. TCRdb's copy holds only in-frame clones and misses some; the assay was immunoSEQ multiplex PCR. The data show some 140,000 clones, around 88% seen once. The TCR comes from a man aged 18 to 35 in good health and CMV-seropositive. The chain carries TRBV7-3 and TRBJ2-3; 8 bases fit TRBD2. Sequencing was carried out using PBMCs. The CDR3 DNA reads as TGTGCCAGCAGCTTAAACCCTAGCGGGAGCACAGATACGCAGTATTTT. This encodes CASSLNPSGSTDTQYF.